Sequencing of this T cell receptor beta chain was carried out in a study of T cells in localized non-small cell lung cancer. V gave up 4 bases and J gave up 5 bases; unmatched junction bases: 10. This CDR3 comprises 16 residues. Germline CDR1 is SEHNR and CDR2 is FQNEAQ (reference sequence). Generated by immunoSEQ multiplex PCR, the TCRdb table keeps only in-frame clones and is missing some. The table lists about 78,000 clones, approximately 85% of them singletons. Overall study findings and caveats: Tumor trailed uninvolved adjacent lung in T cell clonality, which peaked there. Longer survival (overall) was linked to higher T cell density in blood. As only one tumor region underwent sequencing, heterogeneity remains possible. Detection in adjacent lung was observed for a median around 50 of the top 100 tumor clones.

This clone was seen more than once but under ten times. What it recognizes is unknown. The receptor comes from a man aged 40 to 70 with stage I lung adenocarcinoma. Specimen: peripheral blood, collected before any cancer treatment. The chain employs TRBV7-9 and TRBJ1-5, with 8 bases identical to TRBD1. Here the CDR3 DNA reads TGTGCCAGCAGCTCGGACAGGGCGAAGTCCCATCAGCCCCAGCATTTT. Protein product: CASSSDRAKSHQPQHF.